These 15 T cell receptor beta chains share one sample of origin, sequenced in a study of blood T cell repertoires in COVID-19. Measured with immunoSEQ multiplex PCR; TCRdb has only the in-frame clones, and not every one. The repertoire holds 96,000 or so clones, with around nine tenths as singletons. Sequencing was performed on peripheral blood. Source of these receptors: a woman over 75 with acute or convalescent COVID-19.

This clone was observed once. This chain joins TRBV12-3 or TRBV12-4 and TRBJ2-7, with D tentatively TRBD1 (5 bases). This CDR3 is 13 amino acids long. Trimming left V 8 bases short and J 1 base short, with 12 bases between. The chain's CDR3 is CASRPTGSYEQYF. CDR3 in DNA: TGTGCCAGCCGCCCTACAGGTTCCTACGAGCAGTACTTC.

The chain couples TRBV5-1 to TRBJ1-1; 10 bases match TRBD1. This CDR3 spans 15 amino acids. V lost 4 bases, J lost 8 bases, and 11 bases stayed unmatched. From germline, CDR1 is SGHRS and CDR2 YFSETQ. CDR3 sequence reads: CASSRVGQGDWEAFF. CDR3 coding DNA: TGCGCCAGCAGCAGAGTCGGACAGGGGGATTGGGAAGCTTTCTTT. Full variable domain (rest looked up from reference TRBV5-1 and TRBJ1-1): KAGVTQTPRYLIKTRGQQVTLSCSPISGHRSVSWYQQTPGQGLQFLFEYFSETQRNKGNFPGRFSGRQFSNSRSEMNVSTLELGDSALYLCASSRVGQGDWEAFFGQGTRLTVV.

The chain couples TRBV7-9 to TRBJ2-7; perhaps TRBD1 as D (6 bases). V was clipped by 1 base and J by 4 bases, with 8 bases between them. Germline CDR1 is SEHNR and CDR2 is FQNEAQ (reference sequence). CDR3 length equals 13 residues. CDR3 loop: CASSLGGQYEQYF. CDR3 DNA: TGTGCCAGCAGCTTAGGGGGACAATACGAGCAGTACTTC.

This clone has a single count. The chain carries TRBV4-3 and TRBJ1-4; no definite D call. V lost 0 bases and J lost 13, with 6 bases in between. The CDR3 loop spans 11 amino acids. CDR1 and CDR2 from the germline V gene are LGHNA and YSLEER. The CDR3 sequence: CASSQDFRLFF. As DNA, the CDR3 is TGCGCCAGCAGCCAAGATTTTAGACTGTTTTTT.

The rearrangement links TRBV24-1 to TRBJ2-2; TRBD1 matches at 9 bases. Germline CDR1 and CDR2: KGHDR and SFDVKD. This CDR3 spans 16 amino acids. V lost 3 bases, J lost 6 bases, and 7 bases stayed unmatched. CDR3 residues: CATSDPGQGQAGELFF. DNA for the CDR3: TGTGCCACCAGTGATCCCGGACAGGGGCAAGCCGGGGAGCTGTTTTTT.

The chain combines TRBV29-1 with TRBJ1-4; D call uncertain. The CDR3 has 13 amino acids. Germline V gene sequence: CDR1 SQVTM, CDR2 ANQGSEA. The V and J ends lost 5 bases and 1 base respectively, with 8 bases between them. This CDR3 is CSVLARTNEKLFF. In DNA form, the CDR3 reads TGCAGCGTTCTGGCCAGAACTAATGAAAAACTGTTTTTT.

The chain combines TRBV14 with TRBJ1-6; D unresolved. The CDR3 has 16 residues. CDR1 SGHDN and CDR2 FVKESK come from the germline V gene. Trimming left V 3 bases short and J 0 bases short, with 9 bases between. CDR3 in amino acids: CASSQATLSYNSPLHF. The CDR3 region has the DNA TGTGCCAGCAGCCAGGCGACACTCTCCTATAATTCACCCCTCCACTTT.

The rearrangement uses TRBV7-2 and TRBJ1-4; no reliable D call. CDR1 and CDR2 from the germline V gene are SGHTA and FQGNSA. This CDR3 comprises 14 residues. V gave up 2 bases and J gave up 8 bases, with 12 bases separating them. Here the CDR3 DNA reads TGTGCCAGCAGCTTACTCGGGGTTCGCGAAAAACTGTTTTTT. Protein sequence: CASSLLGVREKLFF.

V is TRBV28 and J is TRBJ2-6; weak D call: TRBD2 (6 bases). The length of the CDR3 is 18 residues. CDR1 and CDR2 from the germline V gene are MDHEN and SYDVKM. The ends were cut back, 6 bases at V and 0 bases at J, with 18 bases in the middle. The CDR3, as DNA: TGTGCCAGCAGGGGGACTGGGACGGCCAGCTCTGGGGCCAACGTCCTGACTTTC. This translates into CASRGTGTASSGANVLTF.

This clone was observed once. This chain connects TRBV7-9 to TRBJ2-7, with 7 bases that match TRBD1. CDR1 SEHNR and CDR2 FQNEAQ come from the germline V gene (reference sequence). The CDR3 spans 15 residues. V shed 5 bases, J shed 2 bases, and the junction held 9 bases outside the gene matches. CDR3: CASSPPGTAPYEQYF. DNA of the CDR3: TGTGCCAGCAGCCCCCCCGGGACAGCACCCTACGAGCAGTACTTC. Combining the CDR3 with reference TRBV7-9 and TRBJ2-7 gives the whole variable domain DTGVSQNPRHKITKRGQNVTFRCDPISEHNRLYWYRQTLGQGPEFLTYFQNEAQLEKSRLLSDRFSAERPKGSFSTLEIQRTEQGDSAMYLCASSPPGTAPYEQYFGPGTRLTVT.

The V gene is TRBV10-3, the J gene TRBJ1-2, with D perhaps matching TRBD1 (6 bases). The germline CDR1 and CDR2 sequences are ENHRY and SYGVKD. This CDR3 is 14 amino acids long. Trimming stripped 6 bases from V and 0 bases from J, with 11 bases between. CDR3 sequence reads: CAIRQGTTNYGYTF. CDR3 DNA: TGTGCCATCAGGCAGGGGACAACTAACTATGGCTACACCTTC.

The genes are TRBV13 and TRBJ1-1; D might be TRBD1 (5 bases). Germline lookup yields CDR1 PRHDT and CDR2 FYEKMQ (reference sequence). This CDR3 has 13 amino acids. Trimming pared 5 bases from V and 5 bases from J, leaving 12 bases between. CDR3 sequence: CASSQTVLTEAFF. DNA for the CDR3: TGTGCCAGCAGCCAGACAGTTTTAACTGAAGCTTTCTTT. Together with reference TRBV13 and TRBJ1-1, the CDR3 gives the full variable domain: AAGVIQSPRHLIKEKRETATLKCYPIPRHDTVYWYQQGPGQDPQFLISFYEKMQSDKGSIPDRFSAQQFSDYHSELNMSSLELGDSALYFCASSQTVLTEAFFGQGTRLTVV.

This clone showed up just a few times. This chain links TRBV6-6 with TRBJ1-4; D gene uncertain. V was shortened by 2 bases and J by 8 bases, with 12 bases between the two germline ends. The CDR3 is 14 residues long. CDR1 is MNHNY, CDR2 SVGAGI, per germline (reference sequence). The CDR3 nucleotides read TGTGCCAGCAGTTACGGAGCATTCGGGGAAAAACTGTTTTTT. Amino acids: CASSYGAFGEKLFF.

The V gene is TRBV7-2, the J gene TRBJ2-1; 7 bases fit TRBD1. Germline V gene data show CDR1 as SGHTA and CDR2 as FQGNSA. V lost 5 bases to trimming and J lost 8 bases; unmatched junction nucleotides: 9. This CDR3 comprises 14 residues. The CDR3 DNA reads TGTGCCAGCAGCCTCGACAGGGTTGTAGATGAGCAGTTCTTC. Its protein product is CASSLDRVVDEQFF. Full variable domain (outside the CDR3, taken from reference TRBV7-2 and TRBJ2-1): GAGVSQSPSNKVTEKGKDVELRCDPISGHTALYWYRQSLGQGLEFLIYFQGNSAPDKSGLPSDRFSAERTGGSVSTLTIQRTQQEDSAVYLCASSLDRVVDEQFFGPGTRLTVL.

The chain employs TRBV27 and TRBJ2-3; 12 bases fit TRBD2. V was pared by 6 bases and J by 5 bases, with 12 bases of the junction left unmatched. The CDR3 loop spans 17 amino acids. From germline, CDR1 is MNHEY and CDR2 SMNVEV (reference sequence). The DNA of the CDR3 is TGTGCCAGCAGCCTTACTAGCGGGAGGCCGGGGAGAGATACGCAGTATTTT. Amino acid sequence: CASSLTSGRPGRDTQYF.